The T cell receptor beta chain under discussion was sequenced for a study of T-cell reconstitution after alpha-beta-depleted transplantation in children. Unique molecular identifiers were built into the TCRbeta library. Via MiXCR, TCRdb re-called the PCR reads, giving one row per CDR3 protein. Altogether 490,000 or so distinct CDR3 sequences are present, about an eighth being singletons, with the ten largest covering about 6%. The CDR3 runs 13 residues. The germline V gene encodes CDR1 LNHDA and CDR2 SQIVND (reference sequence). V was pared by 8 bases and J by 4 bases, with 13 bases between. The receptor comes from a human donor who donated a stem cell graft to a child with combined immunodeficiency. The chain combines TRBV19 with TRBJ2-3; unclear D gene. Material: PBMCs from the stem cell graft donor, obtained from the stem cell graft. CDR3 region: CASGRRAADTQYF. The DNA for the CDR3 is TGTGCCAGTGGGCGCCGGGCGGCAGATACGCAGTATTTT.